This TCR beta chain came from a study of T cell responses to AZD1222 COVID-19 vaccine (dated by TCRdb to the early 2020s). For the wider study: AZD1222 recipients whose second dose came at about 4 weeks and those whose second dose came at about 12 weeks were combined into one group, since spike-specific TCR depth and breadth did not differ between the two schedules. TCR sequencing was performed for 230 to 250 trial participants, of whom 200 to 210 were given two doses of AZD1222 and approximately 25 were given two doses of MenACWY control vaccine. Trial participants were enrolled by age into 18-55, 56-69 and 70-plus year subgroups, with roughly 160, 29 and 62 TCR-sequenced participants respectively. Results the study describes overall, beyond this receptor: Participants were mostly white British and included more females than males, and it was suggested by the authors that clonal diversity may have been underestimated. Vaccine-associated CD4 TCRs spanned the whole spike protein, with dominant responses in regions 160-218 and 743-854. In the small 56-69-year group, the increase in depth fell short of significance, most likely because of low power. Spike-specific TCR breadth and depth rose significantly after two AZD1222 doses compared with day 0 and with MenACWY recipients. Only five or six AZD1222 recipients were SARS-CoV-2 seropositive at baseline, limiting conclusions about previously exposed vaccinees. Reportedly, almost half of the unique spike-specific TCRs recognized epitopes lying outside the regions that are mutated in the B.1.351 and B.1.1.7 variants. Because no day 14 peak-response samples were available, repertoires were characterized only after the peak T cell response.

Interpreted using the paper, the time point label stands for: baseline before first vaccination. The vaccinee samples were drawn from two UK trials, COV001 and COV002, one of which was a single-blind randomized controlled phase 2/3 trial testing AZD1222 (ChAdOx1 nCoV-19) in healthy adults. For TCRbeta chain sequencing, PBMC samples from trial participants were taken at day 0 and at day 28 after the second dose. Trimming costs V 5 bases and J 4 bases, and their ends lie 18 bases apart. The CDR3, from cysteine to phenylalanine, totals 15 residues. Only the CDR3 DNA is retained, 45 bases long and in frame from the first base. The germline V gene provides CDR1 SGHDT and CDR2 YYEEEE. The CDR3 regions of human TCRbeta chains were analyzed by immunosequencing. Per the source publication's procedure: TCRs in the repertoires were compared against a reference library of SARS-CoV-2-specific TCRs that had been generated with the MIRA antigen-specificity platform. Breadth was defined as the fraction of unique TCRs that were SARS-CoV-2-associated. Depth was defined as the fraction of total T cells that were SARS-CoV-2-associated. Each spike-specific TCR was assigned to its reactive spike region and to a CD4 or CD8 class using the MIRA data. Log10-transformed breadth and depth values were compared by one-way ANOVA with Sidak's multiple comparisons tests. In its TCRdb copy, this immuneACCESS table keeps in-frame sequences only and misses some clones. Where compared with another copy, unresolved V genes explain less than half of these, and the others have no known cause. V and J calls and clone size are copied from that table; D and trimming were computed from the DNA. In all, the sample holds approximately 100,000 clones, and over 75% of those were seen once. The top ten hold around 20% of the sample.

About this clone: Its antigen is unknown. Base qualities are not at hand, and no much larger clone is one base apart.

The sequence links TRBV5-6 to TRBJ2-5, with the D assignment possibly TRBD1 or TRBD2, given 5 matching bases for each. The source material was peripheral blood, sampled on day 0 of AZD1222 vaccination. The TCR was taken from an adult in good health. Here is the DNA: TGTGCCAGCAGACTACAACCGTGGGGGTCAGAGACCCAGTACTTC. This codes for CASRLQPWGSETQYF.